This TCR beta chain was observed in a study of memory CD4+ T cells and cytomegalovirus serostatus. The CDR3 is made up of 14 amino acids. V was trimmed by 5 bases and J by 6 bases, leaving 15 bases between them. Per germline, CDR1 SGHAT and CDR2 FQNNGV. The sort gate was single viable CD3+CD4+CD8-CD45RO+ cells for memory CD4+ T cells. CD4+ T cells were isolated by positive magnetic selection. Profiled with immunoSEQ multiplex PCR; TCRdb holds only in-frame clones, not every one. The sample has some 48,000 clones, 78% seen once; the top ten hold around 0.94%. Material for sequencing was memory CD4+ T cells from blood. The clonotype was recovered from an adult in good health and CMV-seronegative. The V and J genes are TRBV11-2 and TRBJ2-3; tentatively, D is TRBD1 (5 bases). This CDR3 reads CASSLGHDADTQYF. The CDR3 nucleotides read TGTGCCAGCAGCCTTGGACACGACGCGGATACGCAGTATTTT.